This T cell receptor beta chain was retrieved from a study of CD8 T cells in Susac syndrome. The study sequenced TCR beta in blood CD8+ and CD4+ T cells. The patients serving as multiple sclerosis controls were treatment-naive. They had stable or active relapsing-remitting disease and fulfilled revised McDonald criteria. While CD8+ and CD4+ T cells were isolated negatively, TEMRA cells were enriched by FACS. There are 17 residues in the CDR3. Germline V lookup: CDR1 MGHRA, CDR2 YSYEKL. For this clonotype: At one end the junction does not follow the germline gene, possibly because of a read error.

When the RNA was reverse transcribed, random hexamers were used with an input of about 0.5 to 1 ug. MiXCR, applied by TCRdb to the immunoSEQ multiplex PCR reads, yields one record per CDR3 protein. The data contain hundreds of thousands of distinct CDR3 sequences, more than 70% of them singletons. The chain uses TRBV4-1 and TRBJ2-1; perhaps D is TRBD1 or TRBD2 (6 bases each). The source material was CD8+ T cells from PBMCs. This sequence originates from a human donor with multiple sclerosis. The chain's CDR3 is CAGSPSAGAARGNEQFF. DNA of the CDR3: TGCGCCGGCAGCCCGTCGGCAGGGGCTGCTCGGGGGAATGAGCAGTTCTTC.